This TCR beta chain emerged from a study of early T cells in non-severe SARS-CoV-2 infection. The V end was cut by 4 bases, the J end by 3 bases, with 3 bases between. This CDR3 region has 12 residues. Per the germline V gene, CDR1 is SGHTA and CDR2 is FQGNSA. Unique molecular identifiers tagged individual cDNA molecules. Each CDR3 protein gets one entry after TCRdb re-called the 5' RACE reads with MiXCR. The top ten hold approximately 7% of the sample, which has tens of thousands of distinct CDR3 sequences, approximately 13% seen once. Sequenced sample: whole blood. The chain has TRBV7-2 and TRBJ2-2; the D is unclear. The source of this sequence is an adult who was a healthcare worker with PCR-confirmed SARS-CoV-2 infection or an uninfected control (not recorded which). In nucleotides, the CDR3 is TGTGCCAGCAGCTCCTACACCGGGGAGCTGTTTTTT. Amino acid sequence: CASSSYTGELFF.